Following are 13 T cell receptor beta chains from one sample sequenced in a study of blood T cells in healthy people across ages. Together with a sample-barcoded 5' primer, a J-beta primer mix was included in a second PCR lasting about 6 to 11 cycles. TCRdb passed the 5' RACE reads through MiXCR, listing each CDR3 protein once. The data show 1.8 million or so distinct CDR3 sequences, about two fifths seen once. The sample comprised blood. Receptor source: a human donor in good health.

This clonotype was counted a few times. The chain recombines TRBV7-9 with TRBJ2-5; D not resolved. The CDR3 totals 16 residues. Between the trimmed V and J ends, which lost 1 base and 5 bases, there was a span of 17 bases. Germline lookup yields CDR1 SEHNR and CDR2 FQNEAQ (reference sequence). The CDR3 DNA follows: TGTGCCAGCAGCTTAGATGATCGTCTTAGCAGGGAGACCCAGTACTTC. It codes for CASSLDDRLSRETQYF.

This clonotype has more than one count but fewer than ten. V usage is TRBV29-1 and J usage is TRBJ2-5, with D possibly being TRBD1 or TRBD2 (5 bases each). CDR1 and CDR2 (germline): SQVTM, ANQGSEA. This CDR3 is built from 12 residues. Deletions cut 8 bases from V and 4 bases from J, with 14 bases between. The CDR3 bases are TGCAGCCGGGGCGAGACCCCAGAGACCCAGTACTTC. It yields the protein CSRGETPETQYF.

J is TRBJ2-1 and V is TRBV6-2 or TRBV6-3, with D possibly being TRBD1 or TRBD2 (5 bases each). Germline lookup yields CDR1 MNHEY and CDR2 SVGEGT. V was pared by 4 bases and J by 6 bases, with 13 bases between. The CDR3 runs to 14 residues. The CDR3 DNA sequence: TGTGCCAGCAGTTTACTGATGGGGGTCAATGAGCAGTTCTTC. Its translation is CASSLLMGVNEQFF.

This clonotype has more than one count but fewer than ten. The chain combines TRBV9 with TRBJ2-5; D may be TRBD1 or TRBD2 (5 bases each). TRBJ2-7 explains the end of the DNA better; the J call may be wrong. The CDR3 is 14 amino acids. Germline CDR1 is SGDLS and CDR2 is YYNGEE. For the CDR3, the DNA is TGTGCCAGCAGCGCACACCGGGACCTCTACGAGCAGTACTTC. This gives the protein CASSAHRDLYEQYF.

The V call is TRBV10-3, the J call TRBJ2-7; D is unclear. The J call may not be correct, given that the DNA end is closer to TRBJ2-5. This CDR3 spans 16 amino acids. The V gene's germline CDR1 is ENHRY and CDR2 SYGVKD. As DNA, the CDR3 is TGTGCCATCAGTGAGATAGCACGGCTCGCAGTGGAGACCCAGTACTTC. This gives the protein CAISEIARLAVETQYF.

The J gene is TRBJ1-1, the V gene TRBV11-1, with D possibly matching TRBD1 (6 bases). Trimming removed 5 bases at V and 1 base at J, with 20 bases between. CDR1 and CDR2 from the germline V gene are SGHAT and FQDESV (reference sequence). The CDR3 contains 17 residues. In nucleotides, the CDR3 is TGTGCCAGCAGCCTATACATGGGGACACGGTCGAACACTGAAGCTTTCTTT. Residues: CASSLYMGTRSNTEAFF.

Comments on this clonotype: Germline is not matched at one junction end, which may reflect a read error. The chain links TRBV7-8 to TRBJ2-5, with 9 bases that match TRBD1. Germline values: CDR1 SGHVS, CDR2 FQNEAQ. The CDR3 spans 15 residues. The CDR3 is CACSQWDREEETQYF. The CDR3 DNA follows: TGTGCCTGCAGCCAATGGGACAGGGAGGAAGAGACCCAGTACTTC.

The chain combines TRBV6-5 with TRBJ1-5; TRBD1 agrees at 12 bases. This CDR3 spans 18 amino acids. V trimming: 5 bases; J trimming: 9 bases; junction bases outside the gene matches: 17. CDR1 and CDR2 from the germline V gene are MNHEY and SVGAGI. The CDR3 sequence: CASSTQDRDRGHHRPQHF. In DNA form, the CDR3 reads TGTGCCAGCAGTACTCAAGACCGGGACAGGGGGCATCATAGGCCCCAGCATTTT.

The CDR3 sequence: CASSFSGTSGGVSYNEQFF. The CDR3 region has the DNA TGTGCCAGCAGTTTTTCCGGGACTAGCGGGGGGGTTTCCTACAATGAGCAGTTCTTC. The V and J genes are TRBV27 and TRBJ2-1; 16 bases map to TRBD2. Looked up from germline, CDR1 is MNHEY and CDR2 is SMNVEV (reference sequence). Germline trimming cut 3 bases from V and 1 base from J; bases unmatched to any gene: 6. The CDR3 is made up of 19 amino acids.

This clonotype was counted only a few times. This chain connects TRBV20-1 to TRBJ1-5; 7 bases line up with TRBD1. The germline gives CDR1 DFQATT, CDR2 SNEGSKA (reference sequence). This CDR3 spans 12 amino acids. The V segment lost 8 bases and the J segment 5 bases; nucleotides outside the gene matches: 6. CDR3 protein: CSLRQGDQPQHF. CDR3 nucleotide sequence: TGCAGTCTTCGACAGGGCGATCAGCCCCAGCATTTT.

This clonotype has a handful of counts. CDR3 sequence: CASSTTPLAYEQYF. CDR3 sequence (DNA): TGTGCCAGCAGCACAACCCCCCTCGCATACGAGCAGTACTTC. The rearrangement uses TRBV7-9 and TRBJ2-7; D is unresolved. This CDR3 contains 14 residues. Trimming took 5 bases from V and 4 from J, leaving 15 bases between them. The V gene's germline CDR1 is SEHNR and CDR2 FQNEAQ (reference sequence).

The genes are TRBV29-1 and TRBJ1-1; perhaps TRBD1 as D (6 bases). The CDR3 is 17 residues long. The V gene lost 8 bases and the J gene lost 0 bases, with 25 bases spanning the gap. CDR1 SQVTM and CDR2 ANQGSEA come from the germline V gene. The CDR3 bases are TGCAGCATCGGCCCCTTCGACAGGCGGAAGATGAACACTGAAGCTTTCTTT. Translating gives CSIGPFDRRKMNTEAFF.

The table lists this clonotype with a few counts. This chain uses TRBV9 with TRBJ2-3, with TRBD2 identical over 8 bases. This CDR3 is built from 20 residues. Per germline, CDR1 SGDLS and CDR2 YYNGEE. J was trimmed by 2 bases and V by 0 bases; bases with no gene match: 17. Written as DNA, the CDR3 is TGTGCCAGCAGCGTAGAACCGCGCATGAGCGAGCGGGGGCACACAGATACGCAGTATTTT. Translation gives CASSVEPRMSERGHTDTQYF.